Shown below are 17 T cell receptor beta chains from a single sample sequenced in a study of T cell responses to AZD1222 COVID-19 vaccine. Produced via immunoSEQ multiplex PCR; TCRdb's table is partial and in-frame only. Among about 99,000 clones listed, 91% were seen once. Here the sequenced sample was peripheral blood, taken 28 days after the second AZD1222 dose. The receptors originated from an adult who received the AZD1222 COVID-19 vaccine.

This rearrangement joins TRBV11-2 to TRBJ2-2; D is ambiguous. Trimming cost V 1 base and J 6 bases, with 6 bases left between them. The CDR3 is made up of 13 amino acids. The germline gives CDR1 SGHAT, CDR2 FQNNGV. The CDR3 coding sequence is TGTGCCAGCAGCTTAGTTAGTTCCGGGGAGCTGTTTTTT. Amino acids: CASSLVSSGELFF.

V is TRBV28 and J is TRBJ2-7; a possible D gene is TRBD2 (6 bases). Per germline, CDR1 MDHEN and CDR2 SYDVKM. Trimming stripped 6 bases from V and 5 bases from J, with 20 bases between. This CDR3 spans 15 amino acids. CDR3 coding DNA: TGTGCCAGCAGCCCGGCGGGACCTAGCGTTCACGAGCAGTACTTC. Translating it yields CASSPAGPSVHEQYF.

This chain connects TRBV2 to TRBJ2-5; D may be TRBD1 or TRBD2 (5 bases each). The V and J ends lost 6 bases and 5 bases respectively, with 10 bases between them. CDR1 is SNHLY, CDR2 FYNNEI, per germline. There are 12 residues in the CDR3. The CDR3, as DNA: TGTGCCAGCAGGGCGTGGGGGGAGACCCAGTACTTC. Residues: CASRAWGETQYF.

This chain joins TRBV6-6 and TRBJ1-1; TRBD1 is a possible D gene (5 bases). From germline, CDR1 is MNHNY and CDR2 SVGAGI (reference sequence). V shed 4 bases and J shed 8 bases, with 14 bases lying between them. This CDR3 spans 13 amino acids. This CDR3 is CASSSPGTYEAFF. The CDR3 DNA follows: TGTGCCAGCAGTTCCCCCGGGACGTACGAAGCTTTCTTT.

This chain joins TRBV24-1 and TRBJ1-4; D is possibly TRBD1 (6 bases). The CDR3 covers 15 residues. Trimming left V 4 bases short and J 4 bases short, with 12 bases between. Germline V lookup: CDR1 KGHDR, CDR2 SFDVKD. This chain's CDR3 is CATSDSRQVNEKLFF. CDR3 in DNA: TGTGCCACCAGTGACTCCCGACAGGTTAATGAAAAACTGTTTTTT.

This clone has a single count. The chain uses TRBV19 and TRBJ1-2; D unclear. Germline V gene sequence: CDR1 LNHDA, CDR2 SQIVND (reference sequence). Deletions cut 5 bases from V and 2 bases from J, with 12 bases between. CDR3 length equals 14 residues. CDR3 DNA: TGTGCCAGTAGTGGGATTCAGGCGAACTATGGCTACACCTTC. It encodes CASSGIQANYGYTF.

The rearrangement links TRBV5-1 to TRBJ1-1; 7 positions match TRBD1. The trim removed 4 bases at V and 0 bases at J, leaving 6 bases unmatched. CDR1 is SGHRS and CDR2 is YFSETQ in the germline V gene. The CDR3 totals 15 residues. The CDR3 DNA follows: TGCGCCAGCAGCGTACCGGGACAGATGAACACTGAAGCTTTCTTT. The encoded protein is CASSVPGQMNTEAFF.

The chain carries TRBV5-5 and TRBJ2-3, with 14 bases that match TRBD2. This CDR3 has 17 amino acids. J gave up 3 bases and V 2 bases, and 5 bases lay outside the gene matches. Germline values: CDR1 SGHKS, CDR2 YYEKEE (reference sequence). CDR3 sequence (DNA): TGTGCCAGCAGCTTCACTCGGACTAGCGGGAGGACAGATACGCAGTATTTT. It yields the protein CASSFTRTSGRTDTQYF.

The rearrangement joins TRBV6-6 to TRBJ2-5; 7 nucleotides agree with TRBD1. Germline CDR1 MNHNY, CDR2 SVGAGI (reference sequence). V shed 7 bases, J shed 1 base, and the junction held 6 bases outside the gene matches. The CDR3 contains 14 residues. This CDR3 reads CASTKDRVQETQYF. The DNA for the CDR3 is TGTGCCAGCACCAAAGACAGGGTCCAAGAGACCCAGTACTTC.

The chain employs TRBV9 and TRBJ2-2; D unresolved. Germline V CDR1 and CDR2: SGDLS, YYNGEE. The CDR3 extends over 15 amino acids. V lost 1 base, J lost 0 bases, and 7 bases lay in between. CDR3 residues: CASSVSSANTGELFF. The CDR3 DNA reads as TGTGCCAGCAGCGTATCGAGTGCGAACACCGGGGAGCTGTTTTTT.

The V and J genes are TRBV7-8 and TRBJ1-5, with 7 bases that match TRBD1. Germline CDR1 SGHVS, CDR2 FQNEAQ. The V and J ends lost 3 bases and 2 bases, in that order; junction bases with no gene match: 1. CDR3 length: 14 residues. The CDR3 is CASSFTGGNQPQHF. For the CDR3, the DNA is TGTGCCAGCAGCTTTACAGGGGGCAATCAGCCCCAGCATTTT.

This chain uses TRBV19 with TRBJ1-5; possible D gene TRBD1, 6 bases. V gave up 10 bases and J gave up 4 bases, with 17 bases separating them. The CDR3 extends over 14 amino acids. Germline V lookup: CDR1 LNHDA, CDR2 SQIVND (reference sequence). This CDR3 is CAIFRGSPNQPQHF. CDR3 nucleotide sequence: TGTGCCATATTTAGGGGGAGTCCAAATCAGCCCCAGCATTTT. The complete variable domain, with remaining parts taken from reference TRBV19 and TRBJ1-5, reads DGGITQSPKYLFRKEGQNVTLSCEQNLNHDAMYWYRQDPGQGLRLIYYSQIVNDFQKGDIAEGYSVSREKKESFPLTVTSAQKNPTAFYLCAIFRGSPNQPQHFGDGTRLSIL.

The V call is TRBV2, the J call TRBJ2-1; D uncertain. Germline lookup yields CDR1 SNHLY and CDR2 FYNNEI. The length of the CDR3 is 13 residues. The V gene lost 7 bases and the J gene lost 7 bases, with 14 bases spanning the gap. The DNA for the CDR3 is TGTGCCAGCACCGAGGACCTTAGGAATGAGCAGTTCTTC. Translation: CASTEDLRNEQFF.

The table lists this clone with a count of one. V usage is TRBV6-1 and J usage is TRBJ2-7, with D hard to call. Germline V lookup: CDR1 MNHNS, CDR2 SASEGT. This CDR3 has 14 amino acids. The V end lost 2 bases, the J end lost 4 bases, and 12 bases lay between the germline ends. CDR3 sequence reads: CASSEKATTYEQYF. Here the CDR3 DNA reads TGTGCCAGCAGTGAAAAGGCGACGACGTACGAGCAGTACTTC.

This rearrangement joins TRBV6-6 to TRBJ1-1; D unclear. Germline CDR1 and CDR2: MNHNY and SVGAGI (reference sequence). V lost 7 bases to trimming and J lost 0 bases, with 12 bases between them. This CDR3 is built from 14 residues. The DNA of the CDR3 is TGTGCCAGCAACTCCCAGTCTATGAACACTGAAGCTTTCTTT. Protein sequence: CASNSQSMNTEAFF.

The rearrangement uses TRBV27 and TRBJ1-2, with 7 bases that match TRBD1. V gave up 0 bases and J gave up 3 bases; unmatched junction bases: 7. The CDR3 length is 16 residues. Looked up from germline, CDR1 is MNHEY and CDR2 is SMNVEV (reference sequence). The CDR3 DNA reads as TGTGCCAGCAGTTTATCGGGGGACAGAGATTACTATGGCTACACCTTC. It translates to CASSLSGDRDYYGYTF.

The genes are TRBV2 and TRBJ1-1; the match to TRBD1 covers 7 bases. This CDR3 spans 12 amino acids. CDR1 is SNHLY and CDR2 is FYNNEI in the germline V gene. Trimming cost V 4 bases and J 5 bases; bases outside gene matches: 1. CDR3 protein: CASSGDSTEAFF. CDR3 coding DNA: TGTGCCAGCAGTGGGGACAGTACTGAAGCTTTCTTT.